A selection of T cell receptor beta chains follows, all from one sample in a study of blood T cell repertoires in COVID-19. TCRdb's table, derived via immunoSEQ multiplex PCR, lists solely in-frame clones and lacks some. The data show 150,000 or so clones, approximately 80% seen once. Sequencing used PBMCs or T cells enriched from blood (not recorded which). These receptors were collected from a woman between 45 and 65 years old who had recovered from COVID-19. The CDR3 runs from the conserved cysteine through the conserved F or W. The D gene is left open where the match is weak. Rows may omit the clone size; those that give it use once, few, many or a size class.

TRBV2	-	TRBJ1-6	TRBD1	TGTGCCAGCACCGGGGCAGGGGGTTCCGATTCACCCCTCCACTTT	CASTGAGGSDSPLHF
TRBV7-8	-	TRBJ2-1	TRBD1	TGTGCCAGCAGCTGGACAGGAGGCAATGAGCAGTTCTTC	CASSWTGGNEQFF
TRBV29-1	few	TRBJ2-7	-	TGCAGCGTTGAATACGGCTCCTACGAGCAGTACTTC	CSVEYGSYEQYF
TRBV11-2	-	TRBJ2-1	-	TGTGCCAGCAGCTGGTTACAGGGCCCCTGGAATGAGCAGTTCTTC	CASSWLQGPWNEQFF
TRBV5-1	-	TRBJ1-2	-	TGCGCCAGCAGCTCCCGGACAGTACACGATGGCTACACCTTC	CASSSRTVHDGYTF
TRBV27	-	TRBJ1-1	-	TGTGCCAGCAGGGGCTACTGGAACACTGAAGCTTTCTTT	CASRGYWNTEAFF
TRBV4-1	-	TRBJ1-1	TRBD1	TGCGCCAGCTCCTTGGGACAGGGGGCTGAAGCTTTCTTT	CASSLGQGAEAFF
TRBV19	few	TRBJ2-1	-	TGTGCCACTATCCCCCAAGCCGAGAGCTCCTACAATGAGCAGTTCTTC	CATIPQAESSYNEQFF
TRBV4-1	-	TRBJ2-3	-	TGCGCCAGCAGCCAAGAAGTAGCCCGCACAGATACGCAGTATTTT	CASSQEVARTDTQYF
TRBV6-6	-	TRBJ2-5	TRBD2	TGTGCCAGCAGCGATAGCGGGGGGAGAGAGACCCAGTACTTC	CASSDSGGRETQYF
TRBV19	-	TRBJ2-3	TRBD2	TGTGCCAGTAGAGGGGGCCCCCTAGCGGGGGGGCGGAATACGCAGTATTTT	CASRGGPLAGGRNTQYF
TRBV18	-	TRBJ2-3	TRBD1	TGTGCCAGCTCCAAAGGGACAGGGGGCACAGATACGCAGTATTTT	CASSKGTGGTDTQYF
TRBV28	-	TRBJ2-5	-	TGTGCCAGCAGCCCGAATCGAGGCAGGGCAGGGGAGACCCAGTACTTC	CASSPNRGRAGETQYF
TRBV4-1	few	TRBJ2-7	-	TGCGCCAGCAGCCAAGATCTGTCCGGAGGGTCCTACGAGCAGTACTTC	CASSQDLSGGSYEQYF
TRBV15	-	TRBJ1-2	-	TGTGCCACCAGCGGCCAGGGAGGGGATGGCTACACCTTC	CATSGQGGDGYTF
TRBV24-1	-	TRBJ2-5	TRBD1	TGTGCCACCAGTGATTTGGGACAGGGGCAAGAGACCCAGTACTTC	CATSDLGQGQETQYF
TRBV11-2	-	TRBJ1-1	-	TGTGCCAGCAGCTTAGATGGCGGAATGAACACTGAAGCTTTCTTT	CASSLDGGMNTEAFF
TRBV28	-	TRBJ1-4	-	TGTGCCAGCAGTCCCGGAGGGGAACGTGAAAAACTGTTTTTT	CASSPGGEREKLFF
TRBV7-9	-	TRBJ1-3	TRBD1	TGTGCCAGCAGCTTAGGAAGACAGGGTTCAAACACCATATATTTT	CASSLGRQGSNTIYF
TRBV5-4	once	TRBJ1-4	-	TGTGCCAGCAGCTTGGGGGCTGGTAGTAATGAAAAACTGTTTTTT	CASSLGAGSNEKLFF
TRBV3-1/TRBV3-2	-	TRBJ2-1	TRBD2	TGTGCCAGCAGCCAAGCGGGGGGGGGCACGTGGAATGAGCAGTTCTTC	CASSQAGGGTWNEQFF
TRBV28	-	TRBJ1-3	TRBD1	TGTGCCAGCAGTGAGGGACAGGCCTCTGGAAACACCATATATTTT	CASSEGQASGNTIYF
TRBV3-1/TRBV3-2	-	TRBJ2-7	TRBD1	TGTGCCAGCAGCCACTCCCCGGGGACAGGGGGCTACGAGCAGTACTTC	CASSHSPGTGGYEQYF
TRBV3-1/TRBV3-2	-	TRBJ2-3	-	TGTGCCAGCAGCCAGTTATCGACAGGGACTAGCACAGATACGCAGTATTTT	CASSQLSTGTSTDTQYF
TRBV6-5	-	TRBJ1-5	-	TGTGCCAGCAGGAGTTATAGCAATCAGCCCCAGCATTTT	CASRSYSNQPQHF